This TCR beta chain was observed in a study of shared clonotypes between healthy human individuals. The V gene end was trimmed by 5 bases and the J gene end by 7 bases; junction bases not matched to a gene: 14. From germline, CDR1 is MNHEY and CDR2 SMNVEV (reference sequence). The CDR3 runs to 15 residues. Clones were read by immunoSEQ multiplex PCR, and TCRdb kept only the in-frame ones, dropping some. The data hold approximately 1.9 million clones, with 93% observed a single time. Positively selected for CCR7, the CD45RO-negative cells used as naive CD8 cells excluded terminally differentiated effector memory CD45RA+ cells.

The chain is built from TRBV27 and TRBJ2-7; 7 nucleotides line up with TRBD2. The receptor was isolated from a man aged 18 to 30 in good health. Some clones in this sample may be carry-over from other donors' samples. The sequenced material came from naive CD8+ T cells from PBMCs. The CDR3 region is CASSLSTAGLREQYF. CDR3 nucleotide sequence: TGTGCCAGCAGTCTTAGTACAGCGGGATTGAGGGAGCAGTACTTC.